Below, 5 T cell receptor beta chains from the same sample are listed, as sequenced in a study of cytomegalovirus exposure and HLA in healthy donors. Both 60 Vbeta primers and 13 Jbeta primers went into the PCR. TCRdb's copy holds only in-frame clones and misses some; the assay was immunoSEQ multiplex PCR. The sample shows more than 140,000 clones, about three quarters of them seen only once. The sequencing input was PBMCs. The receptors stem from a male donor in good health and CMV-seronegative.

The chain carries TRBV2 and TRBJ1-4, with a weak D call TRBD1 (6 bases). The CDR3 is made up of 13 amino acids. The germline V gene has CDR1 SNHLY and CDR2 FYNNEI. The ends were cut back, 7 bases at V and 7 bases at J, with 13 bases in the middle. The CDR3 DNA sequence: TGTGCCAGCATTCGGGGGGCGGGTGAAAAACTGTTTTTT. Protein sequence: CASIRGAGEKLFF.

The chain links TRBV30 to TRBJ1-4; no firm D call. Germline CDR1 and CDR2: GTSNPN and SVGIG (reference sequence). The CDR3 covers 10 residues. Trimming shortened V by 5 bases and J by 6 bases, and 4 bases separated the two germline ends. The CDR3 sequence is CAWGHEKLFF. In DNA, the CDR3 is TGTGCCTGGGGGCATGAAAAACTGTTTTTT.

The CDR3 DNA sequence: TGTGCCAGCAGCCTAACCGGGACAGTAGATGGCTACACCTTC. It is translated as CASSLTGTVDGYTF. The chain uses TRBV14 and TRBJ1-2, with TRBD1 matching over 7 bases. Germline values: CDR1 SGHDN, CDR2 FVKESK. The CDR3 spans 14 residues. V gave up 4 bases and J gave up 6 bases; unmatched junction bases: 8.

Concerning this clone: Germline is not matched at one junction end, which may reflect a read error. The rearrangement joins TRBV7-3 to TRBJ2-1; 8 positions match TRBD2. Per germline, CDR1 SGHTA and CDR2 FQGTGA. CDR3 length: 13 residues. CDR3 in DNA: TGTGCCACCAGCAGCGGGGGTTACAATGAGCAGTTCTTC. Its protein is CATSSGGYNEQFF.

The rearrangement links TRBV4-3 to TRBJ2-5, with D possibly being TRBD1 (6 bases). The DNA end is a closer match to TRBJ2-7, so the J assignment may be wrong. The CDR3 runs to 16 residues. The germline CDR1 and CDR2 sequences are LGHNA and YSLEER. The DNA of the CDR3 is TGCGCCAGCAGCCAAGACTGGACAGTTCCCTCCTACGAGCAGTACTTC. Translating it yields CASSQDWTVPSYEQYF.